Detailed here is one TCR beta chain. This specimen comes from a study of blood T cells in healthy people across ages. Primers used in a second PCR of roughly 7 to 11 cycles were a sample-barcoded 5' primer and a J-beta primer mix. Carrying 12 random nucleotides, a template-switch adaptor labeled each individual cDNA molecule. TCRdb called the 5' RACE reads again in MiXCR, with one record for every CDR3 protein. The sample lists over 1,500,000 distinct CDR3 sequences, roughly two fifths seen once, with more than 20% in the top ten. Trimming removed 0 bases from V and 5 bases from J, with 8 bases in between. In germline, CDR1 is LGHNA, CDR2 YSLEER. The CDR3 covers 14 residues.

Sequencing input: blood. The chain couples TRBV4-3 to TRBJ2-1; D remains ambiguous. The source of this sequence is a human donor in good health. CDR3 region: CASSQDWQNNEQFF. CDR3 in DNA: TGCGCCAGCAGCCAAGATTGGCAAAACAATGAGCAGTTCTTC.